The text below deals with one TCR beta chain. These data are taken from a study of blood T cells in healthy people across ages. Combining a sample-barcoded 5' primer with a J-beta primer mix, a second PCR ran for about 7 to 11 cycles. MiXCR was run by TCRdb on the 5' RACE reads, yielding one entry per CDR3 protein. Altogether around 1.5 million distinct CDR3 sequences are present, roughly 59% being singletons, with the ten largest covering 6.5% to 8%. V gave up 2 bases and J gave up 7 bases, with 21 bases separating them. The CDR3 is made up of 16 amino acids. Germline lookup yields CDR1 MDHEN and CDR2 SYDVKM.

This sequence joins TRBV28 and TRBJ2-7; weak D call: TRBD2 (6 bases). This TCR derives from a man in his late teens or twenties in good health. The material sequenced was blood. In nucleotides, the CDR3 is TGTGCCAGCAGTTTACCGGGACTCTCACCCTACAATGAGCAGTACTTC. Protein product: CASSLPGLSPYNEQYF.